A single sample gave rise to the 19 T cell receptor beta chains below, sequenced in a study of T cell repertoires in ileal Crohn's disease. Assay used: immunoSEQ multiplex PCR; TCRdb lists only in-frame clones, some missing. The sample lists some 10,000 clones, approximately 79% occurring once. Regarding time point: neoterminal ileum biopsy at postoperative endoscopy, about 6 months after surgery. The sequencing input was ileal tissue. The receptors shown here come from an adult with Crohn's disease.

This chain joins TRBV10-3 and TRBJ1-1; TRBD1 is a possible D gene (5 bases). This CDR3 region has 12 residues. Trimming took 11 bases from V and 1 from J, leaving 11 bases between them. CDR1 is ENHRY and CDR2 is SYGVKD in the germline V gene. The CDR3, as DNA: TGTGCCGTCAATACAGGGAACACTGAAGCTTTCTTT. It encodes CAVNTGNTEAFF.

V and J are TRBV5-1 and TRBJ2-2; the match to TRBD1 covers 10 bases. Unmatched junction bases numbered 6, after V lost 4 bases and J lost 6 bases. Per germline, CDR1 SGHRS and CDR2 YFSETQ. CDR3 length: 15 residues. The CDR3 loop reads CASSPRQGAAGELFF. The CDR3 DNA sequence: TGCGCCAGCAGCCCACGACAGGGGGCGGCCGGGGAGCTGTTTTTT.

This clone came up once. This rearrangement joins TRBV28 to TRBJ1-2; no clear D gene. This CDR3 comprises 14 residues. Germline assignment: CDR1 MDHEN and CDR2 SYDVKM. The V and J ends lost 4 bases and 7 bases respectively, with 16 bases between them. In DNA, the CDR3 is TGTGCCAGCAGTTCACTTGGCAGCCGGGGTGGCTACACCTTC. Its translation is CASSSLGSRGGYTF.

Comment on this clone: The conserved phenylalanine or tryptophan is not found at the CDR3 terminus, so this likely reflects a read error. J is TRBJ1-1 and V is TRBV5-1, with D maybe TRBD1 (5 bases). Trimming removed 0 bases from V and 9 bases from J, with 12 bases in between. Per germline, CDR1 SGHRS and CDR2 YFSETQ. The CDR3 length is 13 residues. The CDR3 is CASSLVGGEKAFL. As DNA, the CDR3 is TGCGCCAGCAGCTTGGTCGGGGGGGAGAAAGCTTTCCTT.

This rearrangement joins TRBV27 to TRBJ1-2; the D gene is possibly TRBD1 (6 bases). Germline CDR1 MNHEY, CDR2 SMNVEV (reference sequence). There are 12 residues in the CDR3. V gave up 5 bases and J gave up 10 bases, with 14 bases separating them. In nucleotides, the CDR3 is TGTGCCAGCAGTCCCCCCCAGGGGACCTACACCTTC. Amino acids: CASSPPQGTYTF.

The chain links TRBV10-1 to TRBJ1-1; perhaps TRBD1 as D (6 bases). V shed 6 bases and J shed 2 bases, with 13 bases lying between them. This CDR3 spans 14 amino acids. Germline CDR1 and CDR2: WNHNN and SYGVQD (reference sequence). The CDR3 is CASSVDRTNTEAFF. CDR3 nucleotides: TGCGCCAGCAGCGTCGACAGGACTAACACTGAAGCTTTCTTT.

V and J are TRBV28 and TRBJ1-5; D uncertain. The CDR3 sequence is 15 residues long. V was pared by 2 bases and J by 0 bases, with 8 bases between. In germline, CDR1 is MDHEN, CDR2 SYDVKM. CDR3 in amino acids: CASSLILYSNQPQHF. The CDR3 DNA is TGTGCCAGCAGTTTAATCTTATATAGCAATCAGCCCCAGCATTTT.

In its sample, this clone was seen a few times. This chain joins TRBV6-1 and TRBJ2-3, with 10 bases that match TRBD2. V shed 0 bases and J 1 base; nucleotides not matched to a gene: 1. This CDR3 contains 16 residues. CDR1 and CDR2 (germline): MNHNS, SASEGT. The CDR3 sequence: CASSEALAGGTDTQYF. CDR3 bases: TGTGCCAGCAGTGAAGCGCTAGCGGGGGGCACAGATACGCAGTATTTT.

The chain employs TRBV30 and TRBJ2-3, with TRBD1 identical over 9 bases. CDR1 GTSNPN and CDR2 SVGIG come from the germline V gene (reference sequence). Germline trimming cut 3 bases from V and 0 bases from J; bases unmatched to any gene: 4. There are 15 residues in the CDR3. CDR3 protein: CAWSAGTGSTDTQYF. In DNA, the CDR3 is TGTGCCTGGAGCGCCGGGACAGGGAGCACAGATACGCAGTATTTT. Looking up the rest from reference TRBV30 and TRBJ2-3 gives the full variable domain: SQTIHQWPATLVQPVGSPLSLECTVEGTSNPNLYWYRQAAGRGLQLLFYSVGIGQISSEVPQNLSASRPQDRQFILSSKKLLLSDSGFYLCAWSAGTGSTDTQYFGPGTRLTVL.

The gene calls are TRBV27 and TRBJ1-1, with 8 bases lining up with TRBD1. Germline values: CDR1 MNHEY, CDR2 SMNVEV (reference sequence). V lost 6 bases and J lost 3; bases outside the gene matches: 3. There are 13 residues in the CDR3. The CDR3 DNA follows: TGTGCCAGCAGATCACAGGGGGACACTGAAGCTTTCTTT. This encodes CASRSQGDTEAFF.

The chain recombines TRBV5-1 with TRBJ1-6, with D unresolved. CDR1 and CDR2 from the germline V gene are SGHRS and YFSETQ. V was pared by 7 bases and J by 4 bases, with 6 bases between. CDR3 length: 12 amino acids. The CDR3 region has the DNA TGCGCCAGCCGAACTTATAATTCACCCCTCCACTTT. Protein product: CASRTYNSPLHF.

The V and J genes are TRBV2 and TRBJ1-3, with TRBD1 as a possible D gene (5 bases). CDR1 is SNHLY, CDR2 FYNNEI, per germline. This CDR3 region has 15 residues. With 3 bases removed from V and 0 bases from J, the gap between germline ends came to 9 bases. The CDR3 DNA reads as TGTGCCAGCAGTGAGGGGCAACGCTCTGGAAACACCATATATTTT. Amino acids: CASSEGQRSGNTIYF.

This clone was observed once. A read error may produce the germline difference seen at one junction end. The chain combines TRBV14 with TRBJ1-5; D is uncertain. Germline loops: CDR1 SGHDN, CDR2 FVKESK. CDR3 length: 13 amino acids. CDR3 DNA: TGTGCCGGCAGCCAAGATGGGGAGCAGCCCCAGCATTTT. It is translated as CAGSQDGEQPQHF.

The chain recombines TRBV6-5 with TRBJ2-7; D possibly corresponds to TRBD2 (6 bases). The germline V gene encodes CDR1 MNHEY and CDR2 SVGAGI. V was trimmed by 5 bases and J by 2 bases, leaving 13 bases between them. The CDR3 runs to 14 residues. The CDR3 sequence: CASSSPGGPYEQYF. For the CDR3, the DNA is TGTGCCAGCAGTAGCCCCGGGGGTCCCTACGAGCAGTACTTC.

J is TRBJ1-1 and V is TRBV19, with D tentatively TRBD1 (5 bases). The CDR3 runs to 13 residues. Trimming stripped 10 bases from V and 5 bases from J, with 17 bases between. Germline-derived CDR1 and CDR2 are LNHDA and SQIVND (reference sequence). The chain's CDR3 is CATWLGGGTEAFF. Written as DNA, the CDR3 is TGTGCCACCTGGCTGGGGGGTGGGACTGAAGCTTTCTTT.

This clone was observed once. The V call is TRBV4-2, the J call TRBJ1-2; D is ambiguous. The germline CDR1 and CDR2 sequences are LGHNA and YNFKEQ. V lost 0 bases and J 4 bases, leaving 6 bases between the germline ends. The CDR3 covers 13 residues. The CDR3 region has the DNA TGTGCCAGCAGCCAAGATCGGAGCTATGGCTACACCTTC. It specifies CASSQDRSYGYTF.

The CDR3: CASSRMGGDTEAFF. The CDR3 coding sequence is TGCGCCAGCAGCCGGATGGGGGGGGACACTGAAGCTTTCTTT. The rearrangement joins TRBV5-1 to TRBJ1-1, with D possibly TRBD1 on 5 matching bases. Germline V CDR1 and CDR2: SGHRS, YFSETQ. Trimming removed 4 bases at V and 3 bases at J, with 13 bases between. The CDR3 extends over 14 amino acids.

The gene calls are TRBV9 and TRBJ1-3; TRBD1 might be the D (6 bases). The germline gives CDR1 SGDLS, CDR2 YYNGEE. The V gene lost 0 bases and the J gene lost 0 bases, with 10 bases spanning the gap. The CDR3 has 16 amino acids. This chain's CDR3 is CASSVEGHVSGNTIYF. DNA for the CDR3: TGTGCCAGCAGCGTAGAGGGACACGTCTCTGGAAACACCATATATTTT.

The CDR3 sequence is CASSQDPTRLSTGELFF. CDR3 DNA: TGCGCCAGCAGCCAAGATCCAACTCGACTGTCCACCGGGGAGCTGTTTTTT. This chain links TRBV4-1 with TRBJ2-2; D call uncertain. CDR1 and CDR2 (germline): MGHRA, YSYEKL. The V and J ends lost 0 bases and 4 bases respectively, with 15 bases between them. The CDR3 is 17 amino acids.